This T cell receptor (beta chain) was found in a study of shared clonotypes between healthy human individuals. Profiled with immunoSEQ multiplex PCR; TCRdb holds only in-frame clones, not every one. The sample carries 550,000 to 700,000 clones, 55% to 85% recorded once. Memory CD4+ cells were the fraction left after CD45RA+ naive selection. Per the germline V gene, CDR1 is SGHTA and CDR2 is FQGNSA. V lost 1 base and J 7 bases, leaving 11 bases between the germline ends. The CDR3 is 14 residues long. The receptor comes from a woman under 40 in good health. Sequencing input: memory CD4+ T cells sorted from blood. Subset denoted: CD45RA-negative fraction. The V and J genes are TRBV7-2 and TRBJ2-1; D is unclear. For the CDR3, the DNA is TGTGCCAGCAGCTTAGATTGGGGTGTAAATGAGCAGTTCTTC. Its translation: CASSLDWGVNEQFF.